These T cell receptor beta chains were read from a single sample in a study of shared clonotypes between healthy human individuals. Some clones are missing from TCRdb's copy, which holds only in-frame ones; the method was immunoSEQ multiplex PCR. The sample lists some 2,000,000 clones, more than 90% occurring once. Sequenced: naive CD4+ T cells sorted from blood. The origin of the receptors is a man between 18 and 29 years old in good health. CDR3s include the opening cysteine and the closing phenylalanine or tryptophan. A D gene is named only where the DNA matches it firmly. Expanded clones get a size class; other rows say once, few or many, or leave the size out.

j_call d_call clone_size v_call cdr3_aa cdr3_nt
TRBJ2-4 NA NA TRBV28 CASGSGTLAKNIQYF TGTGCCAGCGGCTCCGGAACACTAGCCAAAAACATTCAGTACTTC
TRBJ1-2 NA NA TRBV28 CASSDGTTNYGYTF TGTGCCAGCAGTGACGGGACGACTAACTATGGCTACACCTTC
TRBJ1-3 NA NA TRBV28 CASSLARSSGNTIYF TGTGCCAGCAGTTTGGCTCGTTCGTCTGGAAACACCATATATTTT
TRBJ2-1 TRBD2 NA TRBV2 CASKETSVTNNEQFF TGTGCCAGCAAAGAGACTAGCGTAACTAACAATGAGCAGTTCTTC
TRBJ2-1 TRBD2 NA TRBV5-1 CASSPVAGRNEQFF TGCGCCAGCAGCCCTGTAGCGGGTCGGAATGAGCAGTTCTTC
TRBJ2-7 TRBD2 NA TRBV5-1 CASSSGLADIYEQYF TGCGCCAGCAGCTCGGGACTAGCGGACATCTACGAGCAGTACTTC
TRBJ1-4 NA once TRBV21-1 CASSRTGQGAKMNEKLFF TGTGCCAGCAGCAGGACAGGACAGGGGGCCAAGATGAATGAAAAACTGTTTTTT
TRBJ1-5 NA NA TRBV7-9 CASSLAGPGGPQHF TGTGCCAGCAGCTTAGCAGGGCCCGGGGGACCCCAGCATTTT
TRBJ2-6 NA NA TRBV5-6 CASSPLGPNSGANVLTF TGTGCCAGCAGCCCATTGGGACCGAACTCTGGGGCCAACGTCCTGACTTTC
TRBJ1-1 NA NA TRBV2 CASRLGSTEAFF TGTGCCAGCAGGTTAGGGAGCACTGAAGCTTTCTTT
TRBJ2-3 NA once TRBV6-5 CASSFGGTDTQYF TGTGCCAGCAGTTTTGGGGGCACAGATACGCAGTATTTT
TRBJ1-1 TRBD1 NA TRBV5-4 CASSSRQGRMMAFF TGTGCCAGCAGCTCGCGACAGGGTCGGATGATGGCTTTCTTT
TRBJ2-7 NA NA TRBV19 CASSIRVSPYEQYF TGTGCCAGTAGTATAAGGGTCAGCCCCTACGAGCAGTACTTC
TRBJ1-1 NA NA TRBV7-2 CASSPPTVFNTEAFF TGTGCCAGCAGCCCCCCGACAGTTTTTAACACTGAAGCTTTCTTT
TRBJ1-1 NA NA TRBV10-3 CAINRSGRETEAFF TGTGCCATCAACCGATCAGGGCGTGAAACTGAAGCTTTCTTT
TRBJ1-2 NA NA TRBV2 CASSNPGPWGGYTF TGTGCCAGCAGTAATCCCGGGCCCTGGGGAGGCTACACCTTC
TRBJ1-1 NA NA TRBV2 CASKADGNTEAFF TGTGCCAGCAAAGCGGACGGGAACACTGAAGCTTTCTTT
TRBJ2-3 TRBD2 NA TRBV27 CASGRREGPADTQYF TGTGCCAGCGGCAGGCGGGAGGGCCCGGCAGATACGCAGTATTTT
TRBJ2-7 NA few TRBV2 CASSVGRGGEQYF TGTGCCAGCAGTGTAGGAAGGGGCGGCGAGCAGTACTTC
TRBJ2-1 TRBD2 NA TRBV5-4 CASSLRTSGRVYNEQFF TGTGCCAGCAGCTTAAGGACTAGCGGGAGGGTTTACAATGAGCAGTTCTTC
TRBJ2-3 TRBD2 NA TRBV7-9 CASSLTGLAGLDTQYF TGTGCCAGCAGCTTAACCGGGCTAGCGGGGTTGGATACGCAGTATTTT
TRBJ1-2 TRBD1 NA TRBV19 CASSMNPGGYGYTF TGTGCCAGTAGTATGAATCCAGGGGGTTATGGCTACACCTTC
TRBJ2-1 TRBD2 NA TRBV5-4 CASSRPRTRGNEQFF TGTGCCAGCAGCCGGCCCCGGACTAGAGGCAATGAGCAGTTCTTC
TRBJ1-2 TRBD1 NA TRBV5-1 CASSTQGSYGYTF TGCGCCAGCAGTACACAGGGGAGCTATGGCTACACCTTC
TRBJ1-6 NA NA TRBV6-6 CASSPVSSYNSPLHF TGTGCCAGCAGCCCGGTGAGCTCCTATAATTCACCCCTCCACTTT
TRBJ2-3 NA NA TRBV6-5 CASSRGRPPDTQYF TGTGCCAGCAGTCGAGGACGGCCCCCGGATACGCAGTATTTT
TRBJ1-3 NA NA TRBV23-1 CASSQSSNDSGNTIYF TGCGCCAGCAGTCAATCTTCAAACGACTCTGGAAACACCATATATTTT
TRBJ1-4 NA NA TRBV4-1 CASSTAVIEKLFF TGCGCCAGCAGCACGGCAGTGATTGAAAAACTGTTTTTT
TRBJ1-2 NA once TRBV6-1 CASSESRQGYAGYTF TGTGCCAGCAGTGAATCTAGGCAGGGCTACGCTGGCTACACCTTC
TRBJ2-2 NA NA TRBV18 CASSKDHTGELFF TGTGCCAGCTCAAAGGACCACACCGGGGAGCTGTTTTTT
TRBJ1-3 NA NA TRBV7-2 CASSLGLPSSGNTIYF TGTGCCAGCAGCTTAGGTCTCCCCTCCTCTGGAAACACCATATATTTT
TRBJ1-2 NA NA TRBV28 CASSGGPNYGYTF TGTGCCAGCAGTGGGGGCCCTAACTATGGCTACACCTTC
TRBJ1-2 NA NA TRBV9 CASSVSPGGEGGYTF TGTGCCAGCAGCGTATCCCCGGGTGGGGAAGGTGGCTACACCTTC
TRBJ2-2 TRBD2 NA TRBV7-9 CAVTRGPLNSGGPGELFF TGTGCCGTAACCCGAGGCCCCCTAAATTCGGGAGGCCCCGGGGAGCTGTTTTTT
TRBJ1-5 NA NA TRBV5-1 CASSLEGFSNQPQHF TGCGCCAGCAGCTTGGAGGGGTTTAGCAATCAGCCCCAGCATTTT
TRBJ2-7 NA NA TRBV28 CASSYLLEQYF TGTGCCAGCAGTTACCTCCTCGAGCAGTACTTC
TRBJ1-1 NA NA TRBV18 CASSPPRGSNTEAFF TGTGCCAGCTCACCACCGAGGGGGTCAAACACTGAAGCTTTCTTT
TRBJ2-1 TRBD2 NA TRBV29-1 CSASSGFGGNEQFF TGCAGCGCCTCCAGTGGTTTCGGGGGGAATGAGCAGTTCTTC
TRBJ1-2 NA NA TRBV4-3 CASSQGYRPYGYTF TGCGCCAGCAGCCAAGGGTACAGGCCCTATGGCTACACCTTC
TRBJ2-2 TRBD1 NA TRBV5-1 CASSLQQGAGTGELFF TGCGCCAGCAGCCTCCAACAGGGGGCAGGTACCGGGGAGCTGTTTTTT
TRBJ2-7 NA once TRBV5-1 CASSLDPGSTYEQYF TGCGCCAGCAGCTTGGATCCAGGGTCGACTTACGAGCAGTACTTC
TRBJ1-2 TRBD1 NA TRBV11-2 CASSLDGTAYGYTF TGTGCCAGCAGCTTAGATGGGACAGCCTATGGCTACACCTTC
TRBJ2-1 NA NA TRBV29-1 CSVAELGQIRADEQFF TGCAGCGTTGCCGAACTTGGACAAATACGAGCGGATGAGCAGTTCTTC
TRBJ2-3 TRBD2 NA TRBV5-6 CASSYAGGSTQYF TGTGCCAGCAGCTACGCGGGGGGGAGTACGCAGTATTTT
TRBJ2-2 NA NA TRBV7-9 CASSLDLSGLNTGELFF TGTGCCAGCAGCTTAGACTTATCAGGGTTGAACACCGGGGAGCTGTTTTTT
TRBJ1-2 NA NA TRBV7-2 CASSSGGKKNYGYTF TGTGCCAGCAGCTCCGGGGGGAAGAAAAACTATGGCTACACCTTC
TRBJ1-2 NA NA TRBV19 CASSKDYGYTF TGTGCCAGTAGTAAGGACTATGGCTACACCTTC
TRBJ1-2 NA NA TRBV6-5 CASTNLLGLGGYTF TGTGCCAGCACGAACCTATTGGGTTTGGGGGGCTACACCTTC
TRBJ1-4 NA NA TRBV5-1 CASSTRGQNEKLFF TGCGCCAGCAGCACGCGGGGGCAGAATGAAAAACTGTTTTTT
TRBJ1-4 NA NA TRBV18 CASSPGTIGIEKLFF TGTGCCAGCTCACCCGGGACAATTGGGATTGAAAAACTGTTTTTT
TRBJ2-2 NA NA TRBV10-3 CAISVSGFGELFF TGTGCCATCAGTGTTTCGGGGTTCGGGGAGCTGTTTTTT
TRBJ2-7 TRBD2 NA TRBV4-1 CASSQGLAGVGSYEQYF TGCGCCAGCAGCCAAGGGCTAGCGGGAGTCGGGTCCTACGAGCAGTACTTC
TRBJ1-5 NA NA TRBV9 CASSVEQGNQPQHF TGTGCCAGCAGCGTCGAACAGGGAAATCAGCCCCAGCATTTT